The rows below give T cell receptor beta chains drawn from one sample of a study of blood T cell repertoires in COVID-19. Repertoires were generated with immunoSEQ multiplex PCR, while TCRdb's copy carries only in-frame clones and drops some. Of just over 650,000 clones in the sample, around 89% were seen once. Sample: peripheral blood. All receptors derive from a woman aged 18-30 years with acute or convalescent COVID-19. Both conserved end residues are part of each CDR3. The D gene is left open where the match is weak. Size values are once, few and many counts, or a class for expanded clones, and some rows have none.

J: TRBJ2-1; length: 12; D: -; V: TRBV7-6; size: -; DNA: TGTGCCAGCAGCCTTCCCTACAATGAGCAGTTCTTC; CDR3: CASSLPYNEQFF
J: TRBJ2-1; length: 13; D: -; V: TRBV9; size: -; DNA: TGTGCCAGCAGCCAGGCTGGGTGGAATGAGCAGTTCTTC; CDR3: CASSQAGWNEQFF
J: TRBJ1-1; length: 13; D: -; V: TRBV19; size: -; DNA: TGTGCCAGTAAATGGGAGGGGAGGGCTGAAGCTTTCTTT; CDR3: CASKWEGRAEAFF
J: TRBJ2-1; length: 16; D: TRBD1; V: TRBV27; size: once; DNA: TGTGCCAGCAGTCCCTCCGGGACAGTTGGGCTTAATGAGCAGTTCTTC; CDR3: CASSPSGTVGLNEQFF
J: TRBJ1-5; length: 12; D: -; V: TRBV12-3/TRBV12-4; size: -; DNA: TGTGCCAGCAGTTTTAACTATCAGCCCCAGCATTTT; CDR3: CASSFNYQPQHF
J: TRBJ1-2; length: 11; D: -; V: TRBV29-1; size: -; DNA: TGCAGCGTTGGGACAGACTATGGCTACACCTTC; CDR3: CSVGTDYGYTF
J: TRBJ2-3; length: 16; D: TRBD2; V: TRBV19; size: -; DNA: TGTGCCAGTAGTAGGCGACTAGCGGGGAGCACAGATACGCAGTATTTT; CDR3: CASSRRLAGSTDTQYF
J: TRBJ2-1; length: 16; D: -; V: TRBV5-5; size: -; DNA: TGTGCCAGCAGATCCCTTGGAGGGACCTCCTACAATGAGCAGTTCTTC; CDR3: CASRSLGGTSYNEQFF
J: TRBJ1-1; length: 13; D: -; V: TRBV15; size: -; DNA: TGTGCCACCAGCAGAGATTGGGGGGTTGAAGCTTTCTTT; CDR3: CATSRDWGVEAFF
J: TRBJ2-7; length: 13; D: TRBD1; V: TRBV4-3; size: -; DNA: TGCGCCAGCAGCCCCGACAGGGGGATCGAGCAGTACTTC; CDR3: CASSPDRGIEQYF
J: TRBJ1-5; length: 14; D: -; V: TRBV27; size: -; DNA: TGTGCCAGCAGTTTATCTCATCGGTCGTGGCCCCAGCATTTT; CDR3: CASSLSHRSWPQHF
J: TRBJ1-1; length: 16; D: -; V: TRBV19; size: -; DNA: TGTGCCAGTAGTATATCGGGGCGGGGGGTGAACACTGAAGCTTTCTTT; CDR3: CASSISGRGVNTEAFF
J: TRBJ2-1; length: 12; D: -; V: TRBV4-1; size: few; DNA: TGCGCCAGCAGCCGTTTAGCCAATGAGCAGTTCTTC; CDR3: CASSRLANEQFF
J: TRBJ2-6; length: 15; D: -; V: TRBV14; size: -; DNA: TGTGCCAGCAGCCAAGGACTCTCTGGGGCCAACGTCCTGACTTTC; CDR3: CASSQGLSGANVLTF
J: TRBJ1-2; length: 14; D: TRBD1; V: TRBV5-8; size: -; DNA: TGTGCCAGCAGTTTCCGGGACAGGGTGTCGGGCTACACCTTC; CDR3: CASSFRDRVSGYTF
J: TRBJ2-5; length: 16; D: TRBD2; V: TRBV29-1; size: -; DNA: TGCAGCGTTCCGGGACTAGCGGGGGGTTCTCAAGAGACCCAGTACTTC; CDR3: CSVPGLAGGSQETQYF
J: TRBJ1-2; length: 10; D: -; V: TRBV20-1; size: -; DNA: TGCAGAGCGGGGGAAGCTGGCTACACCTTC; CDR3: CRAGEAGYTF
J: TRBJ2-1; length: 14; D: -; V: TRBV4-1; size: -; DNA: TGCGCCAGCAGCCAAGCTGGACAGAACAATGAGCAGTTCTTC; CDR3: CASSQAGQNNEQFF
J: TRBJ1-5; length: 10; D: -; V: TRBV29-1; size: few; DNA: TGCAGCGTTGTCGGTTTGTCCCAGCATTTT; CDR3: CSVVGLSQHF
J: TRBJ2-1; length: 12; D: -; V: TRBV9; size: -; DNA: TGTGCCAGCAGCCCAGGCAGCAATGAGCAGTTCTTC; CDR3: CASSPGSNEQFF
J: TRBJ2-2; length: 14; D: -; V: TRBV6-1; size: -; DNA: TGTGCCAGCAGTGAAAGGGGTGGGGCCGGGGAGCTGTTTTTT; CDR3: CASSERGGAGELFF
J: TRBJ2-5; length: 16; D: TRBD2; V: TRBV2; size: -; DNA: TGTGCCAGCACTCGGGTACTAGCGGGGACCCAAGAGACCCAGTACTTC; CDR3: CASTRVLAGTQETQYF
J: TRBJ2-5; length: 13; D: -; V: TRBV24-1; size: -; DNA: TGTGCCACCAGTGAACCAGGGTTGGAGACCCAGTACTTC; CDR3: CATSEPGLETQYF
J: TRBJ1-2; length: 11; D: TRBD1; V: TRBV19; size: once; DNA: TGTGCCAGCAGGGACAGAAATGGCTACACCTTC; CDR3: CASRDRNGYTF
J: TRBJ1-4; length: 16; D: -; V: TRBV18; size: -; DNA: TGTGCCAGCTCACCTTTGGACAGTGCAACTAATGAAAAACTGTTTTTT; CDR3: CASSPLDSATNEKLFF
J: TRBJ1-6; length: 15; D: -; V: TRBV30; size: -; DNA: TGTGCCTTCAGCGCTGGAGGTTCCTATAATTCACCCCTCCACTTT; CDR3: CAFSAGGSYNSPLHF
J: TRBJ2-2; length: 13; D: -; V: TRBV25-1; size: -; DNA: TGTGCCACCGACAGCCAGAACACCGGGGAGCTGTTTTTT; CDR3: CATDSQNTGELFF
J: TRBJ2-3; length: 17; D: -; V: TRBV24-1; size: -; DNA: TGTGCCACCAGTGATTTCCCCCGGGTCAGCGGTACAGATACGCAGTATTTT; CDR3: CATSDFPRVSGTDTQYF
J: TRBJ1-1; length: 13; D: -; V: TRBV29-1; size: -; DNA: TGCAGCGTTTTATGGAAGACAAACACTGAAGCTTTCTTT; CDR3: CSVLWKTNTEAFF
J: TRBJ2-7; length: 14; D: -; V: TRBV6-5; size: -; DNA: TGTGCCAGCAGTCGTCTAGTAGGAGGATACGAGCAGTACTTC; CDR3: CASSRLVGGYEQYF
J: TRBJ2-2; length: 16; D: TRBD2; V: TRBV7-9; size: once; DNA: TGTGCCAGCGTTGGGGTCCTAGCGGGCGACACCGGGGAGCTGTTTTTT; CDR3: CASVGVLAGDTGELFF
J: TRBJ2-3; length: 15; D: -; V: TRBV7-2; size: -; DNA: TGTGCCAGCAGCTTGGCCCACAGCCGGGGGGATACGCAGTATTTT; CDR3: CASSLAHSRGDTQYF
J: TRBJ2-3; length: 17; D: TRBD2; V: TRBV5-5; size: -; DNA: TGTGCCAGCAGCTTGGGCAAGCGGGGCCTAGGCACAGATACGCAGTATTTT; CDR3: CASSLGKRGLGTDTQYF
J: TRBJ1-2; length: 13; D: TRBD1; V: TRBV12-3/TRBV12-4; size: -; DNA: TGTGCCAGCGCCCCGGGACAGAACTATGGCTACACCTTC; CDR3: CASAPGQNYGYTF
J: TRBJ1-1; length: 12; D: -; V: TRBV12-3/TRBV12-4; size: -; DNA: TGTGCCAGCAGCTCCACGGGACATTCAGCTTTCTTT; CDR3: CASSSTGHSAFF
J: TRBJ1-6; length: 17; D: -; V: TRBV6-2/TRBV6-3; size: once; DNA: TGTGCCAGCAGTTACTCGGGCAGGGCGACCTATAATTCACCCCTCCACTTT; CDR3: CASSYSGRATYNSPLHF
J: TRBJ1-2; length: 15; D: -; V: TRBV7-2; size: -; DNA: TGTGCCAGCAGCTTGGCGGGGGCCTCGCTCTATGGCTACACCTTC; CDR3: CASSLAGASLYGYTF
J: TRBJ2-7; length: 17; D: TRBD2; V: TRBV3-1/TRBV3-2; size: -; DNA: TGTGCCAGCAGCGCCCTACTAGCGGGGGACTACTCCTACGAGCAGTACTTC; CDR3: CASSALLAGDYSYEQYF
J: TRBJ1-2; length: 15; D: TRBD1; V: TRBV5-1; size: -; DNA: TGCGCCAGCAGCTTTATAGGGGGCTTTGACTATGGCTACACCTTC; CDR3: CASSFIGGFDYGYTF
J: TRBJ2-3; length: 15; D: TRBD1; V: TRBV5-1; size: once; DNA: TGCGCCAGCAGCTTGGGGACAGGGGTCACAGATACGCAGTATTTT; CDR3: CASSLGTGVTDTQYF